The clone carrying this TCR beta chain came up many times. Sampled blood dates from first hyperthyroidism diagnosis, and it precedes any ophthalmopathy symptoms. This entry is derived from a study of T cells in Graves' hyperthyroidism and ophthalmopathy. The CDR3 is 14 residues long. The V gene's germline CDR1 is LGHDT and CDR2 YNNKEL (reference sequence). J lost 7 bases, V lost 4 bases, and 10 bases had no gene match. The source material, RNA transcripts, was used to amplify TCR beta CDR3 regions. First-round RT-PCR with HTBI primers amplified the TCR CDR3 region. A single record per CDR3 protein comes from TCRdb applying MiXCR to the multiplex PCR reads. The profile covers almost 600,000 distinct CDR3 sequences, with about 15% appearing a single time and about 5.8% taken by the ten largest.

The J gene is TRBJ2-7, the V gene TRBV3-1, with TRBD2 matching over 7 bases. The sequence was collected from a woman between 25 and 40 years old with Graves' hyperthyroidism that later progressed to Graves' ophthalmopathy. The material sequenced was blood. The chain's CDR3 is CASSRGGEGFEQYF. The CDR3 DNA follows: TGTGCCAGCAGCCGCGGGGGTGAGGGGTTTGAGCAGTACTTC.